This T cell receptor beta chain came from a study of CD8+CD57+ T cells in acquired aplastic anemia. Study context: The mean DNA yield obtained from sorted CD4+ and CD8+ cells came to 3 to 3.5 ug.

Regarding this clonotype: A read error is possible here, since a much larger clone lies one base away.

CDR1 and CDR2 from the germline V gene are SEHNR and FQNEAQ (reference sequence). There are 15 residues in the CDR3. With V trimmed by 6 bases and J by 2 bases, 8 bases remained unmatched. Template material for TCR beta VDJ and CDR3 profiling consisted of genomic DNA. MiXCR, applied by TCRdb to the reads, yields one record per CDR3 protein. The table records some 170,000 distinct CDR3 sequences, less than 65% of them present only once. Patients chosen for sequencing had CD8+CD57+ cells that had expanded, as shown by flow cytometry. The clonotype was recovered from a human donor with aplastic anemia. The chain is built from TRBV7-9 and TRBJ2-7, with 9 positions matching TRBD1. Sequencing was carried out using sorted CD4+, CD8+, or CD8+CD57+ T cells (not recorded which) from PBMCs. CDR3 sequence: CASSHRDRDTYEQYV. The DNA for the CDR3 is TGTGCCAGCAGTCACCGGGACAGGGATACCTACGAGCAGTACGTC.